A selection of T cell receptor beta chains follows, all from one sample in a study of T cells in localized non-small cell lung cancer. Some clones are missing from TCRdb's copy, which holds only in-frame ones; the method was immunoSEQ multiplex PCR. This table has about 59,000 clones, roughly 92% appearing once. Sample: peripheral blood, taken before any cancer treatment. The receptors were sampled from a man aged 40 to 70 with stage I lung adenocarcinoma. The CDR3 runs from the conserved cysteine through the conserved F or W. The order of the fields is V gene, J gene, D gene, CDR3 protein, CDR3 DNA. A D gene is named only where the DNA matches it firmly.

>TRBV9|TRBJ1-1|-
CASSVEAVNTEAFF
TGTGCCAGCAGCGTAGAGGCAGTGAACACTGAAGCTTTCTTT
>TRBV5-4|TRBJ2-1|-
CASSRQANEQFF
TGTGCCAGCAGCCGACAGGCGAATGAGCAGTTCTTC
>TRBV9|TRBJ2-1|-
CASSVGTMNEQFF
TGTGCCAGCAGCGTCGGAACTATGAATGAGCAGTTCTTC
>TRBV5-6|TRBJ2-7|-
CASSLGQSYEQYF
TGTGCCAGCAGCTTGGGACAGAGCTACGAGCAGTACTTC
>TRBV11-2|TRBJ2-7|-
CASSLDSYEQYF
TGTGCCAGCAGCTTAGATTCCTACGAGCAGTACTTC
>TRBV27|TRBJ1-1|-
CASSPNRNTEAFF
TGTGCCAGCAGTCCCAACAGGAACACTGAAGCTTTCTTT
>TRBV5-1|TRBJ1-2|-
CASSLGGTTNYGYTF
TGCGCCAGCAGCTTGGGGGGGACAACTAACTATGGCTACACCTTC
>TRBV28|TRBJ2-3|TRBD1
CASSPIGQGNTDTQYF
TGTGCCAGCAGTCCCATCGGACAGGGAAACACAGATACGCAGTATTTT
>TRBV7-6|TRBJ2-5|-
CASSSRETQYF
TGTGCCAGCAGCTCCCGGGAGACCCAGTACTTC
>TRBV5-1|TRBJ2-1|TRBD2
CASRISGSSYNEQFF
TGCGCCAGCAGGATTAGCGGGAGTTCTTACAATGAGCAGTTCTTC